Each of the 10 T cell receptor beta chains below was sequenced from the same sample in a study of blood T cell repertoires in COVID-19. Produced via immunoSEQ multiplex PCR; TCRdb's table is partial and in-frame only. The sample contains 81,000 or so clones, 89% of which appear only once. Material: peripheral blood. These receptor sequences come from a man in his 70s with active or convalescent COVID-19.

The chain combines TRBV7-8 with TRBJ1-5; the D is unclear. The V and J ends lost 5 bases and 1 base respectively, with 12 bases between them. Per germline, CDR1 SGHVS and CDR2 FQNEAQ. The CDR3 totals 15 residues. CDR3 nucleotide sequence: TGTGCCAGCAGCCGGACTCGGGAGAGCAATCAGCCCCAGCATTTT. Encoded protein: CASSRTRESNQPQHF. The variable domain in full, completed from reference TRBV7-8 and TRBJ1-5, reads GAGVSQSPRYKVAKRGQDVALRCDPISGHVSLFWYQQALGQGPEFLTYFQNEAQLDKSGLPSDRFFAERPEGSVSTLKIQRTQQEDSAVYLCASSRTRESNQPQHFGDGTRLSIL.

The chain links TRBV27 to TRBJ2-1; 7 nucleotides match TRBD1. The J segment lost 6 bases and the V segment lost 5 bases, leaving 7 bases of the junction unmatched. From germline, CDR1 is MNHEY and CDR2 SMNVEV (reference sequence). The CDR3 runs 14 residues. The CDR3 loop is CASSDRESANEQFF. The CDR3 DNA reads TGTGCCAGCAGTGACAGGGAATCGGCCAATGAGCAGTTCTTC.

The rearrangement uses TRBV4-3 and TRBJ1-4, with D hard to call. There are 13 residues in the CDR3. The germline V and J ends were trimmed by 3 bases and 12 bases, with 14 bases remaining between them. The germline gives CDR1 LGHNA, CDR2 YSLEER. DNA for the CDR3: TGCGCCAGCAGCCAGAGCCCCGATTTAGAACTGTTTTTT. Its translation is CASSQSPDLELFF.

The rearrangement joins TRBV3-1 (or the pseudogene TRBV3-2) to TRBJ1-5; 7 nucleotides align to TRBD1. The V gene end was trimmed by 1 base and the J gene end by 6 bases; junction bases not matched to a gene: 3. The CDR3 extends over 14 amino acids. Germline-derived CDR1 and CDR2 are LGHDT and YNNKEL (reference sequence). The CDR3 DNA reads as TGTGCCAGCAGCCAAGGACAGGGATTTCAGCCCCAGCATTTT. As protein: CASSQGQGFQPQHF.

The rearrangement joins TRBV13 to TRBJ2-3; 13 positions agree with TRBD2. The V gene's germline CDR1 is PRHDT and CDR2 FYEKMQ (reference sequence). CDR3 length equals 19 residues. The V gene end was trimmed by 6 bases and the J gene end by 4 bases; junction bases not matched to a gene: 16. The DNA for the CDR3 is TGTGCCAGCAGAACCCGGACTAGCGGGGGTTCCTACCAGTCAGATACGCAGTATTTT. Its translation: CASRTRTSGGSYQSDTQYF.

The chain couples TRBV10-2 to TRBJ1-3, with 8 positions matching TRBD1. After removal of 5 bases from V and 0 bases from J, the junction contained 6 bases not matched to a gene. The CDR3 covers 16 residues. CDR1 and CDR2 from the germline V gene are WSHSY and SAAADI. DNA of the CDR3: TGCGCCAGCAGTTACGGGACAGGATTCTCTGGAAACACCATATATTTT. Encoded protein: CASSYGTGFSGNTIYF.

This sequence joins TRBV19 and TRBJ1-4; 9 bases match TRBD1. Germline V gives CDR1 LNHDA, CDR2 SQIVND (reference sequence). CDR3 length: 16 residues. V dropped 5 bases and J dropped 7; count of bases not matched to a gene: 11. In DNA form, the CDR3 reads TGTGCCAGTAGTGCCTACAGGGGGCCGATAGGTGAAAAACTGTTTTTT. Its translation: CASSAYRGPIGEKLFF.

Comment on this clone: Other nucleotide sequences in the sample specify the same CDR3. The gene calls are TRBV5-1 and TRBJ2-1; 12 bases line up with TRBD2. Germline CDR1 SGHRS, CDR2 YFSETQ. With 0 bases clipped from V and 10 bases from J, the junction kept 5 bases outside the gene matches. The CDR3 is 15 residues long. CDR3 in amino acids: CASSLVTSGGREQFF. CDR3 nucleotides: TGCGCCAGCAGCTTGGTGACTAGCGGGGGTCGGGAGCAGTTCTTC.

This clone came up once. The chain combines TRBV27 with TRBJ1-5; D might be TRBD1 (5 bases). The V and J ends lost 5 bases and 6 bases respectively, with 11 bases between them. Germline V gene lookup returns CDR1 MNHEY and CDR2 SMNVEV (reference sequence). The CDR3 is 13 amino acids. The CDR3 here is CASSPATGQPQHF. The CDR3 bases are TGTGCCAGCAGTCCGGCTACAGGTCAGCCCCAGCATTTT.

This clone occurred a few times. This chain uses TRBV27 with TRBJ1-4; 7 bases map to TRBD1. The CDR3 has 18 residues. V was clipped by 4 bases and J by 2 bases; unmatched bases: 13. Looked up from germline, CDR1 is MNHEY and CDR2 is SMNVEV (reference sequence). The CDR3 here is CASSSGTAFSWTNEKLFF. In DNA form, the CDR3 reads TGTGCCAGCAGTTCCGGGACAGCATTTTCGTGGACTAATGAAAAACTGTTTTTT.